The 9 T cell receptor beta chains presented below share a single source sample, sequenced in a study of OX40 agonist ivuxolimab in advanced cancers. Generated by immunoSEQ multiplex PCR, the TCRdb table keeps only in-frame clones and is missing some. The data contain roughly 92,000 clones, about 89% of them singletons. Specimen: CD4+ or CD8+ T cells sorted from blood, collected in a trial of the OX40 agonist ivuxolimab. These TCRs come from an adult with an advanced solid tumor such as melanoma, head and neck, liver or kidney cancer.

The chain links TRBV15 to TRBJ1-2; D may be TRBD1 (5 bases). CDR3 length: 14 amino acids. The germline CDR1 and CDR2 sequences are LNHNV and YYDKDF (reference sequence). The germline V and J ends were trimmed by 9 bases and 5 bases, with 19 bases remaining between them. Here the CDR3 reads CATDPGTHGYGYTF. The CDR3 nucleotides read TGTGCCACGGACCCCGGGACCCACGGTTATGGCTACACCTTC.

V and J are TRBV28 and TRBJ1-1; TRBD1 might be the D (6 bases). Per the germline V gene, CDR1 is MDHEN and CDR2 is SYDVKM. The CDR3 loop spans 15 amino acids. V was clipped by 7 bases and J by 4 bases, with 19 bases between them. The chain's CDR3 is CASNRWGRYVTEAFF. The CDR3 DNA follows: TGTGCCAGCAACCGCTGGGGGCGATATGTCACTGAAGCTTTCTTT.

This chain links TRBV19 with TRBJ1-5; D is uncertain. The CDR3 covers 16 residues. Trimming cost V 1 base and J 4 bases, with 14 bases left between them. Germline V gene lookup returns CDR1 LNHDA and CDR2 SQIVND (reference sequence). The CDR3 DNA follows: TGTGCCAGTAGTATAGGGGCTAGGCGAGATAATCAGCCCCAGCATTTT. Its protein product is CASSIGARRDNQPQHF. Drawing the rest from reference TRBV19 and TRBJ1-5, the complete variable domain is DGGITQSPKYLFRKEGQNVTLSCEQNLNHDAMYWYRQDPGQGLRLIYYSQIVNDFQKGDIAEGYSVSREKKESFPLTVTSAQKNPTAFYLCASSIGARRDNQPQHFGDGTRLSIL.

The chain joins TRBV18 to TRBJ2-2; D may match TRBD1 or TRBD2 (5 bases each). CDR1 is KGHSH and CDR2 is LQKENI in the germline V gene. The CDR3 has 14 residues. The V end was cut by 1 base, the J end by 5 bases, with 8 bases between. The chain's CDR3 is CASSPRWGTGELFF. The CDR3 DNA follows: TGTGCCAGCTCACCACGGTGGGGGACCGGGGAGCTGTTTTTT.

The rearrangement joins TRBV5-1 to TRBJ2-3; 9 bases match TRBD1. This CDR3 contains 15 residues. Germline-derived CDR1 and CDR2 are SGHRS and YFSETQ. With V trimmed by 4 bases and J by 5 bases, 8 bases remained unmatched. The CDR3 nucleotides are TGCGCCAGCAGCCGTCGGACAGGGGTAGTAGATACGCAGTATTTT. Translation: CASSRRTGVVDTQYF. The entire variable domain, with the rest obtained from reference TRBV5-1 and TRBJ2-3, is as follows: KAGVTQTPRYLIKTRGQQVTLSCSPISGHRSVSWYQQTPGQGLQFLFEYFSETQRNKGNFPGRFSGRQFSNSRSEMNVSTLELGDSALYLCASSRRTGVVDTQYFGPGTRLTVL.

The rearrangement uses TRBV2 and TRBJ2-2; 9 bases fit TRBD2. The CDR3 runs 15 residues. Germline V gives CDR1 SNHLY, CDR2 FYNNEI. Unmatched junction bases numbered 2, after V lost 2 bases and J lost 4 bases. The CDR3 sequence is CASSEFSGSTGELFF. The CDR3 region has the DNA TGTGCCAGCAGTGAATTTAGCGGGAGCACCGGGGAGCTGTTTTTT.

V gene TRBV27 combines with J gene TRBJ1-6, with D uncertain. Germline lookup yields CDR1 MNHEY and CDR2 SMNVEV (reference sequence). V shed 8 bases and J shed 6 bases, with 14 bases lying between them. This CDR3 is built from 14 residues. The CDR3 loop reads CASRPTVTNSPLHF. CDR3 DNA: TGTGCCAGCCGTCCAACAGTCACTAATTCACCCCTCCACTTT.

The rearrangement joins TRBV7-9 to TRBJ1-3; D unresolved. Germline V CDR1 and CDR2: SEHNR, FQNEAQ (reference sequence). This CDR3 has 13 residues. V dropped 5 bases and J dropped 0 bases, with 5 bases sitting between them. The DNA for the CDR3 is TGTGCCAGCAGCCCTAACTCTGGAAACACCATATATTTT. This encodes CASSPNSGNTIYF.

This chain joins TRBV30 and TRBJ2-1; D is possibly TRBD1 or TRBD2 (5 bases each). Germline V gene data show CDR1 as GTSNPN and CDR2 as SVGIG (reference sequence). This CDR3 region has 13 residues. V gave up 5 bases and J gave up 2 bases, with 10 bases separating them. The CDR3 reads CAWRGGAYNEQFF. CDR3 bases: TGTGCCTGGCGGGGCGGTGCCTACAATGAGCAGTTCTTC.